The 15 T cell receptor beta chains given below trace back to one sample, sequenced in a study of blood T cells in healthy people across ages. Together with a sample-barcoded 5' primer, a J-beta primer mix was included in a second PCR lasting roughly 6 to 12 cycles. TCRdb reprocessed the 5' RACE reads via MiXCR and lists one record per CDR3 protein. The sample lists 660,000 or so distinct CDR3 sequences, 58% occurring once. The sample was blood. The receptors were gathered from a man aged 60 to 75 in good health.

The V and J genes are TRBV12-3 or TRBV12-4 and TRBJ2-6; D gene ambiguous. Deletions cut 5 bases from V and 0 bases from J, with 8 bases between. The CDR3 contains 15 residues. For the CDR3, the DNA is TGTGCCAGCAGTCCCCATGACTCTGGGGCCAACGTCCTGACTTTC. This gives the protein CASSPHDSGANVLTF.

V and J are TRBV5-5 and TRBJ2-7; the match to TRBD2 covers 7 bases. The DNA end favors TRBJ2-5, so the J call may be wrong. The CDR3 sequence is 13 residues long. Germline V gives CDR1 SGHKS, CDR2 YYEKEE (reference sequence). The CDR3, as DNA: TGTGCCAGCAGCTTGGTTGGGGAGGGGACCCAGTACTTC. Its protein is CASSLVGEGTQYF.

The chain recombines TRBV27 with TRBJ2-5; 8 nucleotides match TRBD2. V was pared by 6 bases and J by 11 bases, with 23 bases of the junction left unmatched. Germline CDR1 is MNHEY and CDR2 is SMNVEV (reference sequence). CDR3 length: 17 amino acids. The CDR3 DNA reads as TGTGCCAGCAGCCCTCGGATTAGCGGGGCTCTCTACAATGAGCAGTACTTC. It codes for CASSPRISGALYNEQYF.

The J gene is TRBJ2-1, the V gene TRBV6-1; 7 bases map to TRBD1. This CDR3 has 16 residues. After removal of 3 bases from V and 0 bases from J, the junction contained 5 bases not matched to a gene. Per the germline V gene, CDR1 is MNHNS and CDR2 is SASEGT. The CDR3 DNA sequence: TGTGCCAGCAGTGAGAGGGGGCCCAGCTCCTACAATGAGCAGTTCTTC. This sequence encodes CASSERGPSSYNEQFF.

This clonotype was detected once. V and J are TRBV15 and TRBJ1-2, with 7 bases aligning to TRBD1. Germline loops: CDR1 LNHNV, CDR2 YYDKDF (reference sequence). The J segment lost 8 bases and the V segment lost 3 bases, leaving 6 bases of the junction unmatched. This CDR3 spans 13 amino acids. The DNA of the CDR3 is TGTGCCACCAGCAGCAAGGGGGCGTACGGCTACACCTTC. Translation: CATSSKGAYGYTF. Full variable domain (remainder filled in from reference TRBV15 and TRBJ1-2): DAMVIQNPRYQVTQFGKPVTLSCSQTLNHNVMYWYQQKSSQAPKLLFHYYDKDFNNEADTPDNFQSRRPNTSFCFLDIRSPGLGDTAMYLCATSSKGAYGYTFGSGTRLTVV.

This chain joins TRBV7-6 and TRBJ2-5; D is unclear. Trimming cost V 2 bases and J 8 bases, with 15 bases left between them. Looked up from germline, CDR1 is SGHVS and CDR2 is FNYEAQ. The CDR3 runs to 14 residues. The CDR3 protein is CASSLINRAETQYF. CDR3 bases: TGTGCCAGCAGCTTAATTAATCGGGCGGAAACCCAGTACTTC.

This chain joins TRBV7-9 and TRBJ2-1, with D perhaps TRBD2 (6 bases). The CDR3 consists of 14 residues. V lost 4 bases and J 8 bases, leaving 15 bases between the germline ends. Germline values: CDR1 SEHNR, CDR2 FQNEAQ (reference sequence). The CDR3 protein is CASSSETRVHEQFF. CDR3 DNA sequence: TGTGCCAGCAGCTCCGAGACTAGAGTCCATGAGCAGTTCTTC.

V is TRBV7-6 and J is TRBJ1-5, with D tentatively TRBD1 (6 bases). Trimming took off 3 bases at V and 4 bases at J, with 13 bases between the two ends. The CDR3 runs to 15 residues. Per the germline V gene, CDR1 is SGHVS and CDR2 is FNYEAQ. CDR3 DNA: TGTGCCAGCAGCTTCCAGTCGGGGGCTAATCAGCCCCAGCATTTT. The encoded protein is CASSFQSGANQPQHF.

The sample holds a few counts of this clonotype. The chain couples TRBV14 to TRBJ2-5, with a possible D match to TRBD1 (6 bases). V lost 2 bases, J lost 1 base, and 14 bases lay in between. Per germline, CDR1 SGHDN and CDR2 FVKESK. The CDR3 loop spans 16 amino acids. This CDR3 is CASSQRTGSRQETQYF. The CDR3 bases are TGTGCCAGCAGCCAACGAACAGGGAGCCGCCAAGAGACCCAGTACTTC.

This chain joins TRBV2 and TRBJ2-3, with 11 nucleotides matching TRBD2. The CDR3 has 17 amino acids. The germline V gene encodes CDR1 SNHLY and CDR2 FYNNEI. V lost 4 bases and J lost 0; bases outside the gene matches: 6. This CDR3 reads CASSGRGTSGSTDTQYF. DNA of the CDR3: TGTGCCAGCAGTGGAAGGGGGACTAGCGGCAGCACAGATACGCAGTATTTT.

In DNA form, the CDR3 reads TGTGCCAGCACCTACCACGGGGGCGAGGGTTCACCCCTCCACTTT. Amino acid sequence: CASTYHGGEGSPLHF. The gene calls are TRBV6-6 and TRBJ1-6, with D possibly matching TRBD1 (6 bases). V lost 7 bases, J lost 9 bases, and 19 bases lay in between. CDR1 and CDR2 (germline): MNHNY, SVGAGI (reference sequence). The CDR3 totals 15 residues.

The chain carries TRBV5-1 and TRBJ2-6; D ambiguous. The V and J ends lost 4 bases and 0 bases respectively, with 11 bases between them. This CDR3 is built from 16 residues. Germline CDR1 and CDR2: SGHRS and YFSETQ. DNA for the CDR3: TGCGCCAGCAGCACACTACAAGTCTCTGGGGCCAACGTCCTGACTTTC. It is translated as CASSTLQVSGANVLTF.

CDR3 region: CASSPPGGTNNEQFF. For the CDR3, the DNA is TGTGCCAGCAGCCCCCCCGGGGGGACCAACAATGAGCAGTTCTTC. V gene TRBV7-9 combines with J gene TRBJ2-1, with 7 bases matching TRBD2. This CDR3 contains 15 residues. V dropped 5 bases and J dropped 5; count of bases not matched to a gene: 9. Germline CDR1 and CDR2: SEHNR and FQNEAQ (reference sequence).

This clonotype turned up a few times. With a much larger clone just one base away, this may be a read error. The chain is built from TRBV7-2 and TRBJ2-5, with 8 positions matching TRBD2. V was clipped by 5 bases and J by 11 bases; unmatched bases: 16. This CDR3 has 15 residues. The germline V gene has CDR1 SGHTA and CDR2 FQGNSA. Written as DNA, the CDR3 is TGTGCCAGCAGCCCCCGGGGGGGGTTACACAATGAGCAGTACTTC. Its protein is CASSPRGGLHNEQYF.

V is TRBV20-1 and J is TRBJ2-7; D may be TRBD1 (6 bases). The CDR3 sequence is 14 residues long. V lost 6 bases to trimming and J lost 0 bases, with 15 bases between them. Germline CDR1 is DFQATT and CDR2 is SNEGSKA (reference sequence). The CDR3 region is CSAMTGRISYEQYF. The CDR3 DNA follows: TGCAGTGCCATGACAGGACGTATCTCCTACGAGCAGTACTTC.